These T cell receptor beta chains were read from a single sample in a study of blood T cells in healthy people across ages. TCRdb reanalysed the 5' RACE reads using MiXCR and keeps one entry per CDR3 protein. This sample carries around 500,000 distinct CDR3 sequences, roughly a quarter of them seen once, and the ten largest clones take approximately 4%. The sample was also reused in another study, on T cells of mothers and their children.

Sequences were obtained from blood. The receptors derive from a boy between 2 and 15 years old in good health. CDR3s include the opening cysteine and the closing phenylalanine or tryptophan. The D gene is left open where the match is weak. Clone size is given for some rows only: seen once, a few or many times, or a class if the clone is expanded.

>TRBJ2-2|TRBV10-3|.|.
CAISEGGNGELFF
TGTGCCATCAGTGAAGGGGGGAACGGGGAGCTGTTTTTT
>TRBJ2-1|TRBV9|TRBD2|once
CASSQTSGGTHINEQFF
TGTGCCAGCAGCCAGACAAGCGGGGGCACCCACATCAATGAGCAGTTCTTC
>TRBJ2-1|TRBV7-9|.|few
CASSLGTDLFF
TGTGCCAGCAGCTTGGGGACCGATCTATTCTTC
>TRBJ2-2|TRBV7-2|.|few
CASEGGSRTGELFF
TGTGCCAGCGAAGGGGGATCGCGCACCGGGGAGCTGTTTTTT
>TRBJ2-1|TRBV25-1|.|few
CASSEYTPPFNNEQFF
TGTGCCAGCAGTGAATATACCCCACCTTTTAACAATGAGCAGTTCTTC
>TRBJ2-2|TRBV20-1|.|.
CSAAWGRNGELFF
TGCAGTGCTGCGTGGGGGCGCAACGGGGAGCTGTTTTTT
>TRBJ1-2|TRBV6-1|.|few
CASREGFYGYTF
TGTGCCAGCAGGGAGGGTTTCTATGGCTACACCTTC
>TRBJ2-1|TRBV29-1|.|.
CSVEGQASYNEQFF
TGCAGCGTTGAAGGGCAGGCCTCCTACAATGAGCAGTTCTTC
>TRBJ2-1|TRBV29-1|TRBD2|few
CSVWTSGGHNEQFF
TGCAGCGTCTGGACTAGCGGGGGCCATAATGAGCAGTTCTTC
>TRBJ1-6|TRBV20-1|.|.
CSARDLRGYNSPLHF
TGCAGTGCTAGAGATCTTCGGGGGTATAATTCACCCCTCCACTTT
>TRBJ2-3|TRBV7-3|TRBD2|few
CASSSGLAGFADTQYF
TGTGCCAGCAGCTCCGGACTAGCGGGGTTTGCAGATACGCAGTATTTT
>TRBJ2-1|TRBV14|TRBD2|.
CASSLLSSGSYNEQFF
TGTGCCAGCAGCCTACTCTCTAGCGGGTCATACAATGAGCAGTTCTTC
>TRBJ2-3|TRBV18|TRBD1|.
CASSPWRTGMLVADTQYF
TGTGCCAGCTCACCATGGAGGACAGGGATGTTAGTCGCAGATACGCAGTATTTT
>TRBJ2-1|TRBV12-3/TRBV12-4|TRBD1|few
CASSLDQGAVDEQFF
TGTGCCAGCAGTTTAGACCAGGGGGCGGTTGATGAGCAGTTCTTC
>TRBJ2-7|TRBV7-2|TRBD2|few
CASSFGAGVTPYEQYF
TGTGCCAGCAGCTTCGGGGCGGGGGTCACCCCCTACGAGCAGTACTTC
>TRBJ2-1|TRBV7-6|TRBD1|.
CASSPANHDRAYNEQFF
TGTGCCAGCAGCCCCGCGAACCACGACAGGGCCTACAATGAGCAGTTCTTC
>TRBJ2-3|TRBV11-2|.|few
CASSLEASWADTQYF
TGTGCCAGCAGCTTAGAAGCTAGCTGGGCAGATACGCAGTATTTT
>TRBJ2-7|TRBV5-1|.|few
CASSPARGTEGTYEQYF
TGCGCCAGCAGCCCCGCCCGGGGGACAGAAGGGACCTACGAGCAGTACTTC
>TRBJ2-2|TRBV10-3|TRBD1|few
CATSRQGSNTGELFF
TGTGCCACCAGCCGACAGGGGTCAAACACCGGGGAGCTGTTTTTT
>TRBJ1-1|TRBV5-5|.|.
CASISGPGTEAFF
TGTGCCAGCATATCGGGCCCGGGGACTGAAGCTTTCTTT